The clone carrying this T cell receptor beta chain was found many times. The antigen is not known. Thyroid surgery was preceded by no treatment in any patient. The data stem from a study of metastatic and nonmetastatic thyroid tumors. As for the study in general: Comparison of repertoires was carried out across blood and tumor or nodule tissue from malignant and benign thyroid patients.

Per the study methods: CDR3 differences across clinicopathological groups were used to build a distant-metastasis classifier for papillary thyroid cancer. MiXCR reprocessed the PCR reads for TCRdb. The V and J calls, along with clone size, are taken from TCRdb and not from the paper's own processing. The table has about 70,000 clones, roughly 18% seen once; the top ten hold 9.5% to 15%. Germline V gene sequence: CDR1 SGHAT, CDR2 FQDESV (reference sequence). After removal of 6 bases from V and 2 bases from J, the junction contained 8 bases not matched to a gene. This CDR3 region has 15 residues. The study's findings and limits: Significantly greater TCR beta diversity was reportedly found in malignant thyroid tumors than in benign nodules (in blood and tumor).

The TCR comes from a female donor with papillary thyroid cancer or a benign thyroid nodule (not recorded which). Some clones in this sample may be carry-over from other donors' samples. The chain couples TRBV11-1 to TRBJ2-7; 9 bases are a match to TRBD1. The sequencing sample was made of blood. The CDR3 DNA follows: TGTGCCAGCAGTCGTCCCGGGACAGGGACCTACGAGCAGTACTTC. This encodes CASSRPGTGTYEQYF.